This T cell receptor (beta chain) is from a study of shared clonotypes between healthy human individuals. Concerning this clone: What it binds is not known. The junction differs from germline at one of its ends, possibly a read error.

Once extracted for a subset, genomic DNA was divided evenly among several immunoSEQ plates. Libraries were prepared by immunoSEQ multiplex PCR; TCRdb keeps only in-frame clonotypes and omits some of them. The sample carries over a million clones, over 95% recorded once. Study-wide results and limits: Large depth notwithstanding, sorted-subset sequencing proved incomplete by rarefaction. Generally, naive subsets came out with larger estimated richness than memory subsets. Among non-shared clonotypes, generation probabilities were lower than among those shared by all four donors.

This CDR3 spans 13 amino acids. The germline gives CDR1 SQVTM, CDR2 ANQGSEA. The V call is TRBV29-1, the J call TRBJ2-4; D remains ambiguous. Sequences were obtained from naive CD4+ T cells sorted from blood. The subset is: CD45RA+ positively selected. The sequence came from a man aged 25-40 years in good health. The CDR3, as DNA: TGCAGCGTTGACGACAAGTCCCAAAACATTCAGCACTTC. This translates into CSVDDKSQNIQHF.